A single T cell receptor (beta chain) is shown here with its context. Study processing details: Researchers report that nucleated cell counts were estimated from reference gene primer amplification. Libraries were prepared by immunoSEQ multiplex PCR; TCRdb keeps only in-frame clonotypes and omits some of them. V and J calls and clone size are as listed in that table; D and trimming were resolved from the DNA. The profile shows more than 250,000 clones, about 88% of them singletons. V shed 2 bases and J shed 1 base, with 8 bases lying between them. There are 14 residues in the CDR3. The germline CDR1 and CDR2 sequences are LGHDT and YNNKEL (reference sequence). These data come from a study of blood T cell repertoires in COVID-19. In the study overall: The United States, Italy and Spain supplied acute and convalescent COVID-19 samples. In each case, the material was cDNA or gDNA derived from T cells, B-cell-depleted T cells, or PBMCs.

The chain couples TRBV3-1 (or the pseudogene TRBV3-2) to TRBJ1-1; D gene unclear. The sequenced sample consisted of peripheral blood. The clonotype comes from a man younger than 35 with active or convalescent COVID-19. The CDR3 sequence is CASSQLGGNTEAFF. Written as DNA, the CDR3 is TGTGCCAGCAGCCAACTGGGAGGGAACACTGAAGCTTTCTTT.